The 12 T cell receptor beta chains below come from one sample, sequenced in a study of T cell responses to AZD1222 COVID-19 vaccine listed by TCRdb under 2021. The time point label for this specimen denotes: baseline before first vaccination. Sample treatment or condition, as interpreted from the label and publication: meningococcal conjugate vaccine given as trial control. To prepare the library, the immunoSEQ multiplex PCR assay was applied. What TCRdb holds here is the immuneACCESS table cut down to in-frame rearrangements. Part of the clones is not present; checked against another copy, under half of the missing clones reflect an unresolved V gene, and the others are unexplained. The sample records approximately 120,000 clones, around 89% of which are singletons. Around 10% of the sample comes from the top ten. The specimen was peripheral blood, collected on day 0 of MenACWY control vaccination. These receptors were collected from an adult in good health.

The chain is built from TRBV30 and TRBJ1-6; TRBD1 aligns across 10 bases. V gave up 3 bases and J gave up 10 bases; unmatched junction bases: 6. Germline loops: CDR1 GTSNPN, CDR2 SVGIG (reference sequence). This CDR3 has 14 amino acids. The chain's CDR3 is CAWRQTGGWSPLHF. The CDR3 nucleotides are TGTGCCTGGAGACAGACAGGGGGCTGGTCACCCCTCCACTTT.

This clone was seen a few times. The chain carries TRBV14 and TRBJ1-1; D gene unclear. Germline lookup yields CDR1 SGHDN and CDR2 FVKESK. The CDR3 totals 13 residues. The V end lost 4 bases, the J end lost 1 base, and 7 bases lay between the germline ends. This CDR3 is CASSRQPNTEAFF. The CDR3 region has the DNA TGTGCCAGCAGCCGACAACCGAACACTGAAGCTTTCTTT.

CDR3 in amino acids: CASSLQGAITTEAFF. In nucleotides, the CDR3 is TGTGCCAGCAGCTTACAGGGGGCAATAACCACTGAAGCTTTCTTT. This chain links TRBV11-2 with TRBJ1-1; 8 positions match TRBD1. Germline CDR1 SGHAT, CDR2 FQNNGV. The CDR3 totals 15 residues. Trimming cost V 2 bases and J 4 bases; bases outside gene matches: 6.

The J gene is TRBJ2-2, the V gene TRBV6-6; 12 nucleotides agree with TRBD2. V trimming: 7 bases; J trimming: 8 bases; junction bases outside the gene matches: 11. This CDR3 has 16 residues. Germline V lookup: CDR1 MNHNY, CDR2 SVGAGI (reference sequence). CDR3 residues: CASNGPGLAGLGELFF. The CDR3 nucleotides read TGTGCCAGCAATGGCCCGGGACTAGCGGGTTTGGGGGAGCTGTTTTTT.

The chain joins TRBV19 to TRBJ1-1; no reliable D call. The V gene lost 6 bases and the J gene lost 4 bases, with 15 bases spanning the gap. Germline loops: CDR1 LNHDA, CDR2 SQIVND (reference sequence). The CDR3 consists of 14 residues. This CDR3 is CASRIQQERTEAFF. The CDR3 bases are TGTGCCAGTAGAATCCAGCAGGAACGCACTGAAGCTTTCTTT.

This chain links TRBV6-5 with TRBJ2-7; D perhaps matches TRBD1 (6 bases). The CDR3 is 14 amino acids. Germline CDR1 is MNHEY and CDR2 is SVGAGI. Deletions cut 2 bases from V and 6 bases from J, with 14 bases between. Here the CDR3 reads CASSYRRTASEQYF. The CDR3 nucleotides are TGTGCCAGCAGTTACCGGAGGACAGCAAGCGAGCAGTACTTC.

The J gene is TRBJ2-1, the V gene TRBV4-3; TRBD2 matches 8 bases. The CDR3 spans 15 residues. The germline V gene has CDR1 LGHNA and CDR2 YSLEER. Unmatched junction bases numbered 7, after V lost 5 bases and J lost 4 bases. The CDR3 DNA is TGCGCCAGCAGCGCGAGCGGGGGACCTTACAATGAGCAGTTCTTC. This translates into CASSASGGPYNEQFF.

The chain couples TRBV6-5 to TRBJ1-2, with D unclear. The ends were cut back, 5 bases at V and 2 bases at J, with 3 bases in the middle. Germline assignment: CDR1 MNHEY and CDR2 SVGAGI. The CDR3 sequence is 11 residues long. CDR3 bases: TGTGCCAGCAGTCCGAACTATGGCTACACCTTC. It yields the protein CASSPNYGYTF.

The rearrangement joins TRBV4-2 to TRBJ2-7; 7 bases agree with TRBD2. Germline CDR1 reads LGHNA; CDR2 reads YNFKEQ. The CDR3 length is 14 residues. V trimming: 3 bases; J trimming: 4 bases; junction bases outside the gene matches: 6. The CDR3 protein is CASSQAGVTYEQYF. DNA for the CDR3: TGTGCCAGCAGCCAGGCGGGAGTGACGTACGAGCAGTACTTC.

The chain links TRBV27 to TRBJ1-1, with D maybe TRBD1 (5 bases). This CDR3 is built from 15 residues. Germline V gives CDR1 MNHEY, CDR2 SMNVEV (reference sequence). V dropped 5 bases and J dropped 3 bases, with 16 bases sitting between them. CDR3 nucleotides: TGTGCCAGCAGTCGGGACTTTAGGTGGGACACTGAAGCTTTCTTT. This codes for CASSRDFRWDTEAFF.

The chain recombines TRBV5-1 with TRBJ1-1; tentative D call: TRBD1 (5 bases). V was clipped by 2 bases and J by 7 bases, with 21 bases between them. The CDR3 covers 16 residues. CDR1 is SGHRS and CDR2 is YFSETQ in the germline V gene. The CDR3 region has the DNA TGCGCCAGCAGCTTCAGTGCAGGGAAGAACCGAGGTGAAGCTTTCTTT. Translating gives CASSFSAGKNRGEAFF.

J is TRBJ2-2 and V is TRBV9; D possibly matches TRBD1 or TRBD2 (6 bases each). This CDR3 is 15 amino acids long. Trimming shortened V by 1 base and J by 6 bases, and 13 bases separated the two germline ends. Germline V gene lookup returns CDR1 SGDLS and CDR2 YYNGEE. The CDR3 reads CASSVNLGGSGELFF. In DNA form, the CDR3 reads TGTGCCAGCAGCGTAAACCTAGGGGGGTCCGGGGAGCTGTTTTTT.